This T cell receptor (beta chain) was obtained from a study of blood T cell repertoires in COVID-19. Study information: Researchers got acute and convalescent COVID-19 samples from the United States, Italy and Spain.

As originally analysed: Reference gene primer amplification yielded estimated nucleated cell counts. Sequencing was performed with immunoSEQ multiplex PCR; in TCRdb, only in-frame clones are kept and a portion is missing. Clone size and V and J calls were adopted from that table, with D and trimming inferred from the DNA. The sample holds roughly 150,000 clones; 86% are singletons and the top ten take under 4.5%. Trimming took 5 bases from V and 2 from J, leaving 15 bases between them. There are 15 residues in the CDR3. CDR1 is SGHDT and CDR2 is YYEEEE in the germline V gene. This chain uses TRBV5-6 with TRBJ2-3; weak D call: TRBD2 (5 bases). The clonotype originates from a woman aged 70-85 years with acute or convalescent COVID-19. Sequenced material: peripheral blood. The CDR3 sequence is CASSTKRLNTDTQYF. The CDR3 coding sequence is TGTGCCAGCAGTACGAAGCGACTAAACACAGATACGCAGTATTTT.